The 32 T cell receptor beta chains reported below all come from one sample, sequenced in a study of T cells in Graves' hyperthyroidism and ophthalmopathy. Researchers took RNA transcripts and amplified the TCR beta CDR3 regions from them. First-round RT-PCR with HTBI primers amplified the TCR CDR3 region. Each CDR3 protein is one row after TCRdb ran MiXCR on the multiplex PCR reads. This table has over 500,000 distinct CDR3 sequences, 14% appearing once. The sample consisted of blood. The origin of the receptors is a woman aged 40 to 50 with Graves' hyperthyroidism.

This clonotype occurred many times. The chain is built from TRBV20-1 and TRBJ1-2; D gene unclear. V lost 3 bases to trimming and J lost 2 bases, with 10 bases between them. This CDR3 has 13 amino acids. CDR1 and CDR2 (germline): DFQATT, SNEGSKA (reference sequence). The CDR3 DNA is TGCAGTGCTAGGGGTGTAGAGAACTATGGCTACACCTTC. This translates into CSARGVENYGYTF.

This clonotype came up many times. The chain couples TRBV18 to TRBJ2-3; 7 bases are a match to TRBD1. The J segment lost 1 base and the V segment lost 6 bases, leaving 4 bases of the junction unmatched. Looked up from germline, CDR1 is KGHSH and CDR2 is LQKENI. The CDR3 has 14 amino acids. CDR3 amino acids: CASSPDRGTDTQYF. For the CDR3, the DNA is TGTGCCAGCTCCCCTGACAGGGGCACAGATACGCAGTATTTT.

This clonotype was seen only a few times. The chain has TRBV7-6 and TRBJ2-7; no reliable D call. The germline V gene encodes CDR1 SGHVS and CDR2 FNYEAQ. V was cut by 1 base and J by 7 bases, with 20 bases left in between. The CDR3 covers 16 residues. CDR3 nucleotides: TGTGCCAGCAGCTTAGATGGGGTACCGCTCCTTGGTGAGCAGTACTTC. Protein product: CASSLDGVPLLGEQYF.

The table lists this clonotype with many counts. The chain couples TRBV30 to TRBJ1-2, with 7 bases that match TRBD1. The CDR3 length is 14 residues. V shed 5 bases, J shed 2 bases, and the junction held 8 bases outside the gene matches. Germline CDR1 GTSNPN, CDR2 SVGIG (reference sequence). The CDR3 nucleotides are TGTGCCTGGGCGACCGGGACAGACAACTATGGCTACACCTTC. Translating it yields CAWATGTDNYGYTF.

This clonotype was counted a few times. The chain uses TRBV5-1 and TRBJ2-1; TRBD1 aligns across 9 bases. CDR1 and CDR2 from the germline V gene are SGHRS and YFSETQ. The V segment lost 6 bases and the J segment 6 bases; nucleotides outside the gene matches: 10. CDR3 size: 15 residues. This CDR3 is CASIPGTGFINEQFF. The DNA of the CDR3 is TGCGCCAGCATCCCCGGGACAGGGTTCATCAATGAGCAGTTCTTC.

The genes are TRBV11-2 and TRBJ1-4; D not resolved. The germline CDR1 and CDR2 sequences are SGHAT and FQNNGV. V was clipped by 2 bases and J by 11 bases, with 9 bases between them. This CDR3 comprises 12 residues. The CDR3 bases are TGTGCCAGCAGCTTATTTTTCTTGAAACTGTTTTTT. Protein product: CASSLFFLKLFF.

This chain connects TRBV7-9 to TRBJ2-1; 9 bases are a match to TRBD2. Looked up from germline, CDR1 is SEHNR and CDR2 is FQNEAQ (reference sequence). There are 15 residues in the CDR3. J was trimmed by 6 bases and V by 0 bases; bases with no gene match: 3. This chain's CDR3 is CASSLAAGGFNEQFF. The DNA of the CDR3 is TGTGCCAGCAGCTTAGCTGCGGGAGGGTTCAATGAGCAGTTCTTC.

This clonotype was counted only a few times. Here the CDR3 reads CSAREAGGYNEQFF. CDR3 bases: TGCAGTGCTAGAGAGGCCGGAGGATACAATGAGCAGTTCTTC. V and J are TRBV20-1 and TRBJ2-1, with a weak D call TRBD2 (5 bases). The CDR3 totals 14 residues. Germline V gene lookup returns CDR1 DFQATT and CDR2 SNEGSKA (reference sequence). V was trimmed by 0 bases and J by 4 bases, leaving 10 bases between them.

This clonotype was recorded only once. This chain connects TRBV19 to TRBJ1-5; no definite D call. Germline lookup yields CDR1 LNHDA and CDR2 SQIVND (reference sequence). V lost 3 bases to trimming and J lost 4 bases, with 10 bases between them. The CDR3 totals 14 residues. CDR3 amino acids: CASSMRTPNQPQHF. The CDR3 DNA is TGTGCCAGTAGTATGAGGACTCCGAATCAGCCCCAGCATTTT.

The sample holds many counts of this clonotype. The V gene is TRBV5-1, the J gene TRBJ1-1; D uncertain. V was trimmed by 4 bases and J by 3 bases, leaving 10 bases between them. CDR3 length: 13 residues. Per the germline V gene, CDR1 is SGHRS and CDR2 is YFSETQ. The DNA of the CDR3 is TGCGCCAGCAGCATCGCATACGACACTGAAGCTTTCTTT. Translating it yields CASSIAYDTEAFF. The full variable domain, its missing parts supplied by reference TRBV5-1 and TRBJ1-1, is KAGVTQTPRYLIKTRGQQVTLSCSPISGHRSVSWYQQTPGQGLQFLFEYFSETQRNKGNFPGRFSGRQFSNSRSEMNVSTLELGDSALYLCASSIAYDTEAFFGQGTRLTVV.

The gene calls are TRBV15 and TRBJ2-7; 12 bases map to TRBD2. Trimming cost V 3 bases and J 5 bases; bases outside gene matches: 14. Germline loops: CDR1 LNHNV, CDR2 YYDKDF (reference sequence). This CDR3 contains 18 residues. CDR3 amino acids: CATSRDFGQLAGGHEQYF. The CDR3 nucleotides are TGTGCCACCAGCAGGGATTTTGGCCAACTAGCGGGAGGACACGAGCAGTACTTC. The variable domain in full, completed from reference TRBV15 and TRBJ2-7, reads DAMVIQNPRYQVTQFGKPVTLSCSQTLNHNVMYWYQQKSSQAPKLLFHYYDKDFNNEADTPDNFQSRRPNTSFCFLDIRSPGLGDTAMYLCATSRDFGQLAGGHEQYFGPGTRLTVT.

Points on this clonotype: Possible read error: a much larger clone is one base away. The rearrangement uses TRBV11-3 and TRBJ2-1; D is ambiguous. The V gene's germline CDR1 is SGHNT and CDR2 YENEEA. The V and J ends lost 4 bases and 10 bases respectively, with 14 bases between them. This CDR3 is built from 13 residues. The CDR3: CASSSPGMGEQFF. The CDR3 DNA sequence: TGTGCCAGCAGCTCCCCGGGCATGGGGGAGCAGTTCTTC.

This clonotype showed up many times. J is TRBJ2-3 and V is TRBV3-1; D is possibly TRBD1 or TRBD2 (5 bases each). The CDR3 length is 15 residues. Between the trimmed V and J ends, which lost 3 bases and 1 base, there was a span of 11 bases. Germline values: CDR1 LGHDT, CDR2 YNNKEL (reference sequence). Here the CDR3 DNA reads TGTGCCAGCAGCCAGGGACCTACTGGCACAGATACGCAGTATTTT. This codes for CASSQGPTGTDTQYF.

The chain is built from TRBV29-1 and TRBJ1-2; D remains ambiguous. The CDR3 runs 11 residues. Trimming pared 4 bases from V and 4 bases from J, leaving 7 bases between. CDR1 is SQVTM, CDR2 ANQGSEA, per germline. The CDR3 region has the DNA TGCAGCGTTGCATCAGTCTATGGCTACACCTTC. The encoded protein is CSVASVYGYTF.

This clonotype was detected only a few times. The genes are TRBV9 and TRBJ1-4; a possible D gene is TRBD1 (5 bases). V lost 4 bases to trimming and J lost 8 bases, with 9 bases between them. From germline, CDR1 is SGDLS and CDR2 YYNGEE. This CDR3 is built from 12 residues. CDR3 sequence (DNA): TGTGCCAGCAGCCTCACAGGAGAAAAACTGTTTTTT. Translation: CASSLTGEKLFF.

As for this clonotype: A much larger clone lies a single base off, so this may be a read error. The chain has TRBV7-9 and TRBJ2-5; no firm D call. From germline, CDR1 is SEHNR and CDR2 FQNEAQ (reference sequence). V shed 1 base and J shed 5 bases, with 5 bases lying between them. The CDR3 contains 12 residues. The CDR3 sequence is CASSLVAETQYF. CDR3 nucleotides: TGTGCCAGCAGCTTAGTTGCGGAGACCCAGTACTTC.

V and J are TRBV7-9 and TRBJ2-7; unclear D gene. CDR1 and CDR2 (germline): SEHNR, FQNEAQ (reference sequence). This CDR3 has 15 amino acids. Trimming left V 5 bases short and J 6 bases short, with 20 bases between. CDR3 sequence (DNA): TGTGCCAGCAGCGATACCAGGACCAGGAACGGCGAGCAGTACTTC. Translated: CASSDTRTRNGEQYF. Together with reference TRBV7-9 and TRBJ2-7, the CDR3 gives the full variable domain: DTGVSQNPRHKITKRGQNVTFRCDPISEHNRLYWYRQTLGQGPEFLTYFQNEAQLEKSRLLSDRFSAERPKGSFSTLEIQRTEQGDSAMYLCASSDTRTRNGEQYFGPGTRLTVT.

Only a few counts were recorded for this clonotype. The chain recombines TRBV30 with TRBJ2-5, with a possible D match to TRBD2 (6 bases). The CDR3 is 14 amino acids. Between the trimmed V and J ends, which lost 1 base and 3 bases, there was a span of 12 bases. CDR1 and CDR2 from the germline V gene are GTSNPN and SVGIG (reference sequence). DNA for the CDR3: TGTGCCTGGAGTGCGGGACTCTCAAAAGAGACCCAGTACTTC. Its protein product is CAWSAGLSKETQYF.

This clonotype appeared many times. The rearrangement links TRBV20-1 to TRBJ1-1; D gene ambiguous. The V end was cut by 0 bases, the J end by 11 bases, with 13 bases between. The CDR3 runs to 12 residues. Germline CDR1 is DFQATT and CDR2 is SNEGSKA (reference sequence). The CDR3: CSARDEEGRAFF. The CDR3 DNA follows: TGCAGTGCTAGAGATGAGGAGGGCCGGGCTTTCTTT.

This clonotype was seen many times. This chain joins TRBV11-2 and TRBJ1-5; D unresolved. Trimming removed 4 bases from V and 4 bases from J, with 11 bases in between. Germline V gives CDR1 SGHAT, CDR2 FQNNGV. This CDR3 spans 14 amino acids. The CDR3 loop is CASSSGLKNQPQHF. DNA of the CDR3: TGTGCCAGCAGCTCCGGACTGAAAAATCAGCCCCAGCATTTT.

This clonotype occurred many times. J is TRBJ2-7 and V is TRBV5-1, with 7 bases matching TRBD1. V dropped 5 bases and J dropped 1; count of bases not matched to a gene: 3. CDR3 length equals 13 residues. Germline CDR1 reads SGHRS; CDR2 reads YFSETQ. The CDR3 DNA reads as TGCGCCAGCAGGACGGGACAGTCCTACGAGCAGTACTTC. It codes for CASRTGQSYEQYF.

This clonotype was seen once. The chain joins TRBV20-1 to TRBJ2-1; 9 bases are a match to TRBD2. CDR3 length equals 17 residues. CDR1 DFQATT and CDR2 SNEGSKA come from the germline V gene (reference sequence). V trimming: 5 bases; J trimming: 2 bases; junction bases outside the gene matches: 13. In nucleotides, the CDR3 is TGCAGTGCTCCCCGGACTAGCGCATGGACTACCTACAATGAGCAGTTCTTC. Residues: CSAPRTSAWTTYNEQFF.

In its sample, this clonotype was seen a few times. The chain joins TRBV2 to TRBJ2-4; 11 nucleotides align to TRBD1. With V trimmed by 6 bases and J by 7 bases, 5 bases remained unmatched. The CDR3 extends over 14 amino acids. Germline V gives CDR1 SNHLY, CDR2 FYNNEI. CDR3 amino acids: CASSGTGGNNIQYF. The CDR3 nucleotides are TGTGCCAGCAGCGGGACAGGGGGTAACAACATTCAGTACTTC.

Ten or more counts support this clonotype. The genes are TRBV30 and TRBJ2-7, with 8 positions matching TRBD1. The V segment lost 4 bases and the J segment 6 bases; nucleotides outside the gene matches: 8. The CDR3 spans 13 residues. Germline lookup yields CDR1 GTSNPN and CDR2 SVGIG (reference sequence). The chain's CDR3 is CAWTQTGVGEQYF. In DNA, the CDR3 is TGTGCCTGGACACAGACAGGGGTTGGCGAGCAGTACTTC. The full variable domain, in which reference TRBV30 and TRBJ2-7 provide the parts outside the CDR3, is SQTIHQWPATLVQPVGSPLSLECTVEGTSNPNLYWYRQAAGRGLQLLFYSVGIGQISSEVPQNLSASRPQDRQFILSSKKLLLSDSGFYLCAWTQTGVGEQYFGPGTRLTVT.

This clonotype was seen more than once but under ten times. The chain employs TRBV14 and TRBJ2-5, with a weak D call TRBD2 (6 bases). Trimming cost V 3 bases and J 0 bases, with 14 bases left between them. This CDR3 comprises 16 residues. The germline V gene has CDR1 SGHDN and CDR2 FVKESK. CDR3 DNA: TGTGCCAGCAGCCATTTAAGACGGGGGTACCAAGAGACCCAGTACTTC. Protein sequence: CASSHLRRGYQETQYF. Full variable domain (missing parts from reference TRBV14 and TRBJ2-5): EAGVTQFPSHSVIEKGQTVTLRCDPISGHDNLYWYRRVMGKEIKFLLHFVKESKQDESGMPNNRFLAERTGGTYSTLKVQPAELEDSGVYFCASSHLRRGYQETQYFGPGTRLLVL.

DNA of the CDR3: TGTGCCAGCAGCCCGGTAGCAGGGGCGCCTATCTCCTACGAGCAGTACTTC. Encoded protein: CASSPVAGAPISYEQYF. This sequence joins TRBV9 and TRBJ2-7; TRBD1 is a possible D gene (6 bases). Germline loops: CDR1 SGDLS, CDR2 YYNGEE. V was trimmed by 4 bases and J by 0 bases, leaving 20 bases between them. CDR3 length equals 17 residues.

This clonotype was seen only a few times. The junction differs from germline at one of its ends, possibly a read error. The chain recombines TRBV7-2 with TRBJ2-1, with 12 bases identical to TRBD2. Germline-derived CDR1 and CDR2 are SGHTA and FQGNSA. The CDR3 is made up of 16 amino acids. The CDR3 reads CASSLAGGSIWNEQFF. CDR3 sequence (DNA): TGTGCCAGCAGCCTAGCGGGAGGGTCTATCTGGAATGAGCAGTTCTTC.

The V and J genes are TRBV2 and TRBJ1-1, with a possible D match to TRBD1 (5 bases). CDR1 and CDR2 from the germline V gene are SNHLY and FYNNEI. The CDR3 sequence is 13 residues long. V gave up 4 bases and J gave up 3 bases, with 9 bases separating them. The CDR3 region has the DNA TGTGCCAGCAGTGCAGGGCGTTACACTGAAGCTTTCTTT. Amino acids: CASSAGRYTEAFF.

In its sample, this clonotype was seen many times. The chain couples TRBV28 to TRBJ2-4; a weak D match, TRBD1 (5 bases). Germline V CDR1 and CDR2: MDHEN, SYDVKM. Trimming shortened V by 3 bases and J by 3 bases, and 21 bases separated the two germline ends. The CDR3 length is 18 residues. CDR3 sequence: CASSLDKKTTVGKNIQYF. CDR3 DNA sequence: TGTGCCAGCAGTTTGGACAAAAAGACCACCGTAGGCAAAAACATTCAGTACTTC.

This rearrangement joins TRBV6-1 to TRBJ2-3; D is uncertain. Germline-derived CDR1 and CDR2 are MNHNS and SASEGT. The CDR3 is made up of 13 amino acids. With 7 bases removed from V and 4 bases from J, the gap between germline ends came to 12 bases. Here the CDR3 reads CASMTRPADTQYF. Here the CDR3 DNA reads TGTGCCAGCATGACACGCCCGGCAGATACGCAGTATTTT.

Ten or more counts support this clonotype. The rearrangement joins TRBV28 to TRBJ1-1; TRBD1 matches 10 bases. Trimming removed 6 bases from V and 5 bases from J; junction bases left unmatched: 9. This CDR3 region has 15 residues. Germline CDR1 and CDR2: MDHEN and SYDVKM. The CDR3 DNA follows: TGTGCCAGCAGGTCCACCGGGACAGGGGTAACTGAAGCTTTCTTT. Amino acids: CASRSTGTGVTEAFF.

This clonotype was seen more than once but under ten times. V is TRBV29-1 and J is TRBJ2-1; the match to TRBD2 covers 7 bases. Per the germline V gene, CDR1 is SQVTM and CDR2 is ANQGSEA. Trimming at V came to 6 bases and at J to 8 bases, leaving 10 bases not matched to a gene. The CDR3 runs 13 residues. CDR3 nucleotides: TGCAGCGTCCCGGTGGGGAGGGCAGATGAGCAGTTCTTC. It is translated as CSVPVGRADEQFF.